This T cell receptor beta chain was documented in a study of tumor-infiltrating lymphocytes in primary liver carcinoma. Study details: The patient population consisted of men and women between 30 and 69 years of age. Findings of the study overall: Only about 8-24% of top clones showed up in all five tumor regions. Tumor samples exhibited a significantly greater top-250-clone fraction than blood samples (p = 0.039).

From unsorted bulk tissue weighing roughly 18-30 mg, DNA and RNA were co-extracted. With a constant-region primer, TCR beta cDNA was made from approximately 450 ng of total RNA. Three-round nested multiplex PCR performed with slightly modified ARM-PCR produced the TCR beta libraries. TRBV1-TRBV30 forward primers and a C-beta reverse primer were used in the first two PCR rounds, which each ran for around 10 cycles. TCRdb re-called the multiplex PCR reads through MiXCR, storing one row per CDR3 protein. Of 100,000 to 150,000 distinct CDR3 sequences listed, around 64% are singletons. As concerns this clonotype: The antigen is unknown.

Per germline, CDR1 SGHAT and CDR2 FQNNGV. This CDR3 comprises 13 residues. The specimen was liver tumor tissue from sampling region 3. This sample's subset: tumor region T3, left-lateral pole. This sequence originates from an older woman with primary liver carcinoma and hepatitis B virus infection. The V gene is TRBV11-2, the J gene TRBJ2-3; D unclear. The end of the DNA fits TRBJ1-5 better, so the J call may be wrong. CDR3 sequence (DNA): TGTGCCTGCGGCTTAGATCGAGGAGATACGCAGCATTTT. It translates to CACGLDRGDTQHF.